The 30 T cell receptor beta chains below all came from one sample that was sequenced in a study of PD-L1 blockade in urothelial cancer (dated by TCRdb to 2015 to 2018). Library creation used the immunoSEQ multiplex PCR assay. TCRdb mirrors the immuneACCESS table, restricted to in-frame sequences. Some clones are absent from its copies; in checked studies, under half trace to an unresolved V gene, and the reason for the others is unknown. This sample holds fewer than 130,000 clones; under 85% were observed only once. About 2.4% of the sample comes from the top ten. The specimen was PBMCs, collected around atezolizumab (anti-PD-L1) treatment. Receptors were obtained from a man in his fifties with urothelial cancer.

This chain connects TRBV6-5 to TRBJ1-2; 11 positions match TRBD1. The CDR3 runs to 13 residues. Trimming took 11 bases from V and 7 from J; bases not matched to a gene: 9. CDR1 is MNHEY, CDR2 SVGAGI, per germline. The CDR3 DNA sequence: TGTGCCGTCCGGACAGGGGGCCGGGGTGGCTACACCTTC. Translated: CAVRTGGRGGYTF.

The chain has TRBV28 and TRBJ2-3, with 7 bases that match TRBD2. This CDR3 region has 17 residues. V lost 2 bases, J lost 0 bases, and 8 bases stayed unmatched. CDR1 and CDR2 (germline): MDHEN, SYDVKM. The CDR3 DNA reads TGTGCCAGCAGTTTAAGCGCGGCTAGCGGAAGCACAGATACGCAGTATTTT. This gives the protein CASSLSAASGSTDTQYF.

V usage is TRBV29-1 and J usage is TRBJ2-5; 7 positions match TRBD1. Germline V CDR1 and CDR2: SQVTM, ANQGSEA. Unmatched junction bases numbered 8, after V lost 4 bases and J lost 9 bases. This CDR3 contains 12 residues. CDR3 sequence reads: CSVALTGKAQYF. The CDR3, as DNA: TGCAGCGTTGCCCTGACAGGGAAGGCCCAGTACTTC.

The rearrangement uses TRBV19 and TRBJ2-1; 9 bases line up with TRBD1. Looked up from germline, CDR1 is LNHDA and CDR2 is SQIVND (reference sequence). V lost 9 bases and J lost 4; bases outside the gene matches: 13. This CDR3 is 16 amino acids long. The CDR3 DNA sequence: TGTGCCAGCAGAAATGTGGGACAGGGCAATTACAATGAGCAGTTCTTC. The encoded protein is CASRNVGQGNYNEQFF. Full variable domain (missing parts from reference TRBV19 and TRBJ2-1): DGGITQSPKYLFRKEGQNVTLSCEQNLNHDAMYWYRQDPGQGLRLIYYSQIVNDFQKGDIAEGYSVSREKKESFPLTVTSAQKNPTAFYLCASRNVGQGNYNEQFFGPGTRLTVL.

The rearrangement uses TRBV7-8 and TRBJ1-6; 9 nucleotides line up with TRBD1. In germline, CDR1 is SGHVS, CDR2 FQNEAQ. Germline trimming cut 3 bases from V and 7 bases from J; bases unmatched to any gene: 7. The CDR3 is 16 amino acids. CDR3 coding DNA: TGTGCCAGCAGCTTGGGGGGACAGGGCGTCAATTCACCCCTCCACTTT. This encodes CASSLGGQGVNSPLHF.

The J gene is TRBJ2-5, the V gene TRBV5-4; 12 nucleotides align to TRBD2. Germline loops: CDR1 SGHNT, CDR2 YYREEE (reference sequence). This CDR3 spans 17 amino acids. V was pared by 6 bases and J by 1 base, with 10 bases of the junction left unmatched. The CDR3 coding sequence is TGTGCCAGCACCAGGACTAGCGGGACGTCTATCCAAGAGACCCAGTACTTC. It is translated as CASTRTSGTSIQETQYF. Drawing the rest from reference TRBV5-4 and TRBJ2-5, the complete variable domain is ETGVTQSPTHLIKTRGQQVTLRCSSQSGHNTVSWYQQALGQGPQFIFQYYREEENGRGNFPPRFSGLQFPNYSSELNVNALELDDSALYLCASTRTSGTSIQETQYFGPGTRLLVL.

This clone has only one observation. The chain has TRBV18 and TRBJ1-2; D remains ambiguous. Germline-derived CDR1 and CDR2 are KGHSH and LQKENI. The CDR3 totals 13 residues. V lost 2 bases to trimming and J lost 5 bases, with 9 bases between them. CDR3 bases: TGTGCCAGCTCACCAACCCAGGCTTATGGCTACACCTTC. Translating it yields CASSPTQAYGYTF.

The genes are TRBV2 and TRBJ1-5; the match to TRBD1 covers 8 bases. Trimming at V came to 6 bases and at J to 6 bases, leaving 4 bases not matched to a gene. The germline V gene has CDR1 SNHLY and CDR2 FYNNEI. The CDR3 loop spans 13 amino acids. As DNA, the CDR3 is TGTGCCAGCAGAGGACAGGGTGGTCAGCCCCAGCATTTT. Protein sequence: CASRGQGGQPQHF.

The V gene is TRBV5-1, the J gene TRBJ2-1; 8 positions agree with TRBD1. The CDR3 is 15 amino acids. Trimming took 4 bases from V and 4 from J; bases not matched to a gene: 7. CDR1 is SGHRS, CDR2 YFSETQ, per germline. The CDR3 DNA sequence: TGCGCCAGCAGCCCCCGGGACAGGACGTACAATGAGCAGTTCTTC. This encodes CASSPRDRTYNEQFF.

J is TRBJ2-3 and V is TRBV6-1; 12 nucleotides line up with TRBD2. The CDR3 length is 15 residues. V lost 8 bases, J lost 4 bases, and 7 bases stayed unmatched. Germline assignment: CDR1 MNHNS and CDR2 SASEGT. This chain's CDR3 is CASDLLAGGPDTQYF. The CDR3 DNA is TGTGCCAGCGACCTGCTAGCGGGAGGGCCAGATACGCAGTATTTT.

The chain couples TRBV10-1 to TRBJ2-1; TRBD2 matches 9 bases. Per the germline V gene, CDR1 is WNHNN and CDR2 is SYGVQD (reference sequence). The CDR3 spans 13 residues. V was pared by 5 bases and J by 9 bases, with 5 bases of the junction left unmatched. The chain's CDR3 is CASSPSGKGEQFF. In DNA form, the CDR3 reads TGCGCCAGCAGTCCTAGCGGGAAGGGTGAGCAGTTCTTC.

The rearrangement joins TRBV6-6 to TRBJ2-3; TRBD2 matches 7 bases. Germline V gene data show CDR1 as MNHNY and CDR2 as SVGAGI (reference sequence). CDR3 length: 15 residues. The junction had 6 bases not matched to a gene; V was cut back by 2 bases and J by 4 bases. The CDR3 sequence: CASSYRREQPDTQYF. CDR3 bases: TGTGCCAGCAGTTACCGGCGGGAGCAGCCAGATACGCAGTATTTT.

CDR3 DNA: TGTGCCAGCAGCGTAGAGCCAAACACCGGGGAGCTGTTTTTT. Protein sequence: CASSVEPNTGELFF. The rearrangement joins TRBV9 to TRBJ2-2; no clear D. The V end was cut by 0 bases, the J end by 2 bases, with 5 bases between. In germline, CDR1 is SGDLS, CDR2 YYNGEE. The length of the CDR3 is 14 residues. Filled out from reference TRBV9 and TRBJ2-2, the complete variable domain reads DSGVTQTPKHLITATGQRVTLRCSPRSGDLSVYWYQQSLDQGLQFLIQYYNGEERAKGNILERFSAQQFPDLHSELNLSSLELGDSALYFCASSVEPNTGELFFGEGSRLTVL.

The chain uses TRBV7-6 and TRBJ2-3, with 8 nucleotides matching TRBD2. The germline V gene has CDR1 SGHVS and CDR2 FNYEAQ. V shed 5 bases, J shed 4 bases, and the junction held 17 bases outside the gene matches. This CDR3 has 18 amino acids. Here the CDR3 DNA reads TGTGCCAGCAGCCTCCCCCCGGAGCGGGAGCTTCAACCAGATACGCAGTATTTT. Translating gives CASSLPPERELQPDTQYF.

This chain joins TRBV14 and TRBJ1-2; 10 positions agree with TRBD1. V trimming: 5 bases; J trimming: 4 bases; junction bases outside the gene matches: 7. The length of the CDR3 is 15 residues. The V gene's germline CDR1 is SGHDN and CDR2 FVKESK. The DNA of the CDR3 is TGTGCCAGCAGCACGACCGGGACAGGGGCCTATGGCTACACCTTC. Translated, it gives CASSTTGTGAYGYTF.

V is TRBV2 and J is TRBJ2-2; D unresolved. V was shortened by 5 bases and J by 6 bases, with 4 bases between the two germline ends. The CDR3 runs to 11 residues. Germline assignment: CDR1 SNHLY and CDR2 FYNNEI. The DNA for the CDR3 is TGTGCCAGCAGTCTAGCCGGGGAGCTGTTTTTT. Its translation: CASSLAGELFF.

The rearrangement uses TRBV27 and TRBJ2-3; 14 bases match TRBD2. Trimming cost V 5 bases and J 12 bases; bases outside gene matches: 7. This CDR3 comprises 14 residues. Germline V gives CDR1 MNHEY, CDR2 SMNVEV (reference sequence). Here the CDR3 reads CASSPGTSGSGQYF. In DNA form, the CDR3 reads TGTGCCAGCAGTCCCGGGACTAGCGGGAGCGGTCAGTATTTT.

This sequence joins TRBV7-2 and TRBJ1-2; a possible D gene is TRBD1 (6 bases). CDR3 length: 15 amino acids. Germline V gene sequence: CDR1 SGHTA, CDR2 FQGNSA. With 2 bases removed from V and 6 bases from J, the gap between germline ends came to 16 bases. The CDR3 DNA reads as TGTGCCAGCAGCTTACAACAGGGCGAGTACGATGGCTACACCTTC. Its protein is CASSLQQGEYDGYTF. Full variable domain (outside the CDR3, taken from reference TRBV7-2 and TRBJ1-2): GAGVSQSPSNKVTEKGKDVELRCDPISGHTALYWYRQSLGQGLEFLIYFQGNSAPDKSGLPSDRFSAERTGGSVSTLTIQRTQQEDSAVYLCASSLQQGEYDGYTFGSGTRLTVV.

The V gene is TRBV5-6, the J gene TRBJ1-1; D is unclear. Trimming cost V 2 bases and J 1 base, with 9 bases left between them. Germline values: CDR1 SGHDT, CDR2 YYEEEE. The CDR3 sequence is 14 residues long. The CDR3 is CASSLDTRNTEAFF. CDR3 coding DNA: TGTGCCAGCAGCTTAGATACTCGGAACACTGAAGCTTTCTTT. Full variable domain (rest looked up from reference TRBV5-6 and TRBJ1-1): DAGVTQSPTHLIKTRGQQVTLRCSPKSGHDTVSWYQQALGQGPQFIFQYYEEEERQRGNFPDRFSGHQFPNYSSELNVNALLLGDSALYLCASSLDTRNTEAFFGQGTRLTVV.

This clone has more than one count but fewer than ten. This CDR3 reads CASSSHHAGSPLHF. The CDR3 nucleotides are TGTGCCAGCAGCTCTCACCACGCGGGTTCACCCCTCCACTTT. V gene TRBV28 combines with J gene TRBJ1-6; unclear D gene. The germline V gene has CDR1 MDHEN and CDR2 SYDVKM. The CDR3 extends over 14 amino acids. Trimming pared 6 bases from V and 9 bases from J, leaving 15 bases between.

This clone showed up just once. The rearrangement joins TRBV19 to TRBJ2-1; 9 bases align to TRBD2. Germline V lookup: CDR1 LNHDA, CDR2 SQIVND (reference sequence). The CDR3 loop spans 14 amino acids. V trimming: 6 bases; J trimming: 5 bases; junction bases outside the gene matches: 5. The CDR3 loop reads CASSQREANNEQFF. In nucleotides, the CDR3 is TGTGCCAGTAGCCAGCGGGAGGCCAACAATGAGCAGTTCTTC.

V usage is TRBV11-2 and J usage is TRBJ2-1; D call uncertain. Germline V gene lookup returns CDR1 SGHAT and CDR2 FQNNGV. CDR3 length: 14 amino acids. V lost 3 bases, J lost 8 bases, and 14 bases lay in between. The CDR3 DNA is TGTGCCAGCAGCTTGAGCCTAGAGTTGCATGAGCAGTTCTTC. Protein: CASSLSLELHEQFF.

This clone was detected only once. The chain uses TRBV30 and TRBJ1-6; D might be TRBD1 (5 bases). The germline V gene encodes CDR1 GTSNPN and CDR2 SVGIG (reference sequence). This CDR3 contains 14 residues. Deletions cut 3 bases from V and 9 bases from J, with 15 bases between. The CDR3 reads CAWRGVQGPSPLHF. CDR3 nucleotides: TGTGCCTGGAGGGGCGTCCAGGGCCCTTCACCCCTCCACTTT.

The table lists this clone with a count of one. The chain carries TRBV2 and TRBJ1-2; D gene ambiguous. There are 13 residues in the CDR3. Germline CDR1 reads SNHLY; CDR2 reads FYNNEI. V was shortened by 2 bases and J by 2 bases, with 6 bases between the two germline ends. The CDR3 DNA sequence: TGTGCCAGCAGTGAACTCAGGAACTATGGCTACACCTTC. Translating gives CASSELRNYGYTF.

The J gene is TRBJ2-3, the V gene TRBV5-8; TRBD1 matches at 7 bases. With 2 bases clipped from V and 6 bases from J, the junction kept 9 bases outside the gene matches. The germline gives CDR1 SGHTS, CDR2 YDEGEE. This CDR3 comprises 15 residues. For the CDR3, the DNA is TGTGCCAGCAGCTTCCGGGACAGTCGGAGGGATACGCAGTATTTT. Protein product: CASSFRDSRRDTQYF.

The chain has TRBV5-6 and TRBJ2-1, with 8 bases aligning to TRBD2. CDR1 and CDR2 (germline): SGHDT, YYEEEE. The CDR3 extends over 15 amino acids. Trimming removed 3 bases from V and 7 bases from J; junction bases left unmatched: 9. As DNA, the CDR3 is TGTGCCAGCAGCTCTGAAGGACTAGCTGGGAATGAGCAGTTCTTC. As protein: CASSSEGLAGNEQFF. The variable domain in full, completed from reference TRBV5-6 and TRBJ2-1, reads DAGVTQSPTHLIKTRGQQVTLRCSPKSGHDTVSWYQQALGQGPQFIFQYYEEEERQRGNFPDRFSGHQFPNYSSELNVNALLLGDSALYLCASSSEGLAGNEQFFGPGTRLTVL.

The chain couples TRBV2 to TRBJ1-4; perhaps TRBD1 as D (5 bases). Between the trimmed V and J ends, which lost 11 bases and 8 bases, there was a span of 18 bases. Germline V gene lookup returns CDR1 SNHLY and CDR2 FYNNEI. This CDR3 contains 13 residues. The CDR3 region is CAGRRRAEEKLFF. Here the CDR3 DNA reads TGTGCCGGCCGGCGCAGGGCTGAAGAAAAACTGTTTTTT. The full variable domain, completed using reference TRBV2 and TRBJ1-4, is EPEVTQTPSHQVTQMGQEVILRCVPISNHLYFYWYRQILGQKVEFLVSFYNNEISEKSEIFDDQFSVERPDGSNFTLKIRSTKLEDSAMYFCAGRRRAEEKLFFGSGTQLSVL.

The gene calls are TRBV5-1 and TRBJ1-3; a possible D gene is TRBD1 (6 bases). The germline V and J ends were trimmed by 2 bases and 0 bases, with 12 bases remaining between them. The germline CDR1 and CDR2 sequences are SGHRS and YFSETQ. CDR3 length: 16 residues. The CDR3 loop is CASSFETGLSGNTIYF. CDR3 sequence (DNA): TGCGCCAGCAGCTTCGAGACAGGACTCTCTGGAAACACCATATATTTT.

The CDR3 here is CAWSLPLDSREAFF. DNA for the CDR3: TGTGCCTGGAGTCTACCCCTCGACAGTCGAGAAGCTTTCTTT. V is TRBV30 and J is TRBJ1-1; possible D gene TRBD1, 5 bases. Trimming took 2 bases from V and 8 from J, leaving 18 bases between them. Germline V CDR1 and CDR2: GTSNPN, SVGIG (reference sequence). This CDR3 has 14 residues.

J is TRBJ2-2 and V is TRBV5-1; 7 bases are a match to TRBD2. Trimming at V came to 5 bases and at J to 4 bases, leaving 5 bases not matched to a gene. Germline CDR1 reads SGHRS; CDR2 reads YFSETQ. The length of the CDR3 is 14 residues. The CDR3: CASRGEGPTGELFF. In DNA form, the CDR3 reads TGCGCCAGCAGAGGGGAGGGGCCCACCGGGGAGCTGTTTTTT.